One sample yielded the 25 T cell receptor beta chains listed below, sequenced in a study of CD4+ T cells in melanoma. Assay: immunoSEQ multiplex PCR; the TCRdb copy retains only in-frame clones and omits some. Among around 13,000 clones listed, about 64% were seen once. Sequencing was done on a sample of cells from a culture (not recorded whether cultured in vitro). Every receptor here comes from a human donor with melanoma.

This clone was seen once. This rearrangement joins TRBV7-3 to TRBJ1-3; 7 nucleotides match TRBD1. This CDR3 spans 15 amino acids. Unmatched junction bases numbered 1, after V lost 2 bases and J lost 0 bases. The V gene's germline CDR1 is SGHTA and CDR2 FQGTGA. CDR3 sequence (DNA): TGTGCCAGCAGCTTATCAGGGGGCTCTGGAAACACCATATATTTT. Its protein is CASSLSGGSGNTIYF.

This sequence joins TRBV6-5 and TRBJ1-2; D remains unclear. The germline V and J ends were trimmed by 3 bases and 6 bases, with 11 bases remaining between them. The germline V gene encodes CDR1 MNHEY and CDR2 SVGAGI. This CDR3 region has 13 residues. The chain's CDR3 is CASSYGRRDGYTF. CDR3 bases: TGTGCCAGCAGTTATGGCCGGAGAGATGGCTACACCTTC.

The CDR3 here is CASSSGTGLKYEKLFF. CDR3 nucleotide sequence: TGTGCCAGCAGTTCCGGGACAGGGTTAAAATATGAAAAACTGTTTTTT. This chain connects TRBV6-6 to TRBJ1-4, with 9 bases that match TRBD1. This CDR3 is built from 16 residues. Germline values: CDR1 MNHNY, CDR2 SVGAGI (reference sequence). The V segment lost 4 bases and the J segment 6 bases; nucleotides outside the gene matches: 9.

The chain's CDR3 is CASSLGLKETQYF. The CDR3, as DNA: TGTGCCAGCAGCTTGGGTTTGAAGGAGACCCAGTACTTC. The V call is TRBV5-4, the J call TRBJ2-5; D gene uncertain. Germline assignment: CDR1 SGHNT and CDR2 YYREEE (reference sequence). The ends were cut back, 0 bases at V and 5 bases at J, with 8 bases in the middle. The CDR3 has 13 amino acids.

The chain carries TRBV7-3 and TRBJ2-7; 10 bases agree with TRBD2. CDR3 length: 17 residues. Losses at the gene ends were 0 bases for V and 7 bases for J; bases not matched to a gene: 12. Germline-derived CDR1 and CDR2 are SGHTA and FQGTGA. CDR3 in amino acids: CASSLTSGGRGPGEQYF. The CDR3 DNA reads TGTGCCAGCAGCTTAACTAGCGGGGGGCGAGGGCCTGGTGAGCAGTACTTC.

The chain employs TRBV7-9 and TRBJ1-3, with D uncertain. In germline, CDR1 is SEHNR, CDR2 FQNEAQ (reference sequence). V was cut by 6 bases and J by 0 bases, with 9 bases left in between. The CDR3 extends over 14 amino acids. CDR3 in DNA: TGTGCCAGCAGTCTTATGAGCTCTGGAAACACCATATATTTT. Its translation: CASSLMSSGNTIYF.

V and J are TRBV10-3 and TRBJ1-1, with D unresolved. The CDR3 has 13 residues. V was trimmed by 10 bases and J by 6 bases, leaving 18 bases between them. Germline V gives CDR1 ENHRY, CDR2 SYGVKD. CDR3 residues: CASRSRDAAEAFF. CDR3 in DNA: TGTGCCAGCAGATCGAGGGATGCAGCTGAAGCTTTCTTT.

The table lists this clone with a few counts. The chain joins TRBV5-4 to TRBJ1-2; 8 nucleotides align to TRBD1. The CDR3 consists of 15 residues. Per germline, CDR1 SGHNT and CDR2 YYREEE (reference sequence). V lost 3 bases to trimming and J lost 8 bases; unmatched junction nucleotides: 12. In DNA form, the CDR3 reads TGTGCCAGCAGCTCTGGTTTGTCAGGGGGCAGCGGCTACACCTTC. It translates to CASSSGLSGGSGYTF.

The V call is TRBV5-1, the J call TRBJ1-2; 11 positions agree with TRBD1. V shed 4 bases, J shed 8 bases, and the junction held 7 bases outside the gene matches. The CDR3 loop spans 14 amino acids. In germline, CDR1 is SGHRS, CDR2 YFSETQ. The CDR3, as DNA: TGCGCCAGCAGCCCCGGGACAGGGGGTCTCGGCTACACCTTC. Its translation is CASSPGTGGLGYTF. The whole variable domain, filled in from reference TRBV5-1 and TRBJ1-2, reads KAGVTQTPRYLIKTRGQQVTLSCSPISGHRSVSWYQQTPGQGLQFLFEYFSETQRNKGNFPGRFSGRQFSNSRSEMNVSTLELGDSALYLCASSPGTGGLGYTFGSGTRLTVV.

The chain combines TRBV5-4 with TRBJ2-2; D unresolved. Trimming took off 1 base at V and 2 bases at J, with 3 bases between the two ends. The CDR3 covers 13 residues. Germline CDR1 and CDR2: SGHNT and YYREEE (reference sequence). The CDR3 sequence is CASSLLNTGELFF. CDR3 nucleotides: TGTGCCAGCAGCTTGTTAAACACCGGGGAGCTGTTTTTT.

This sequence joins TRBV2 and TRBJ2-3; 10 nucleotides match TRBD2. CDR3 size: 16 residues. Trimming cost V 3 bases and J 4 bases; bases outside gene matches: 7. CDR1 and CDR2 from the germline V gene are SNHLY and FYNNEI. Here the CDR3 DNA reads TGTGCCAGCAGTGAGAGGAGCGGGGGGGCCCCAGATACGCAGTATTTT. Its protein product is CASSERSGGAPDTQYF.

The gene calls are TRBV18 and TRBJ1-3; D not certain. From germline, CDR1 is KGHSH and CDR2 LQKENI. V lost 2 bases, J lost 1 base, and 18 bases lay in between. The length of the CDR3 is 18 residues. The CDR3 DNA is TGTGCCAGCTCACCATTACCCCCCTCGTCTGTTTCTGGAAACACCATATATTTT. This translates into CASSPLPPSSVSGNTIYF.

This chain connects TRBV4-2 to TRBJ2-5; maybe TRBD2 (5 bases). V lost 4 bases, J lost 4 bases, and 13 bases lay in between. There are 14 residues in the CDR3. Germline CDR1 is LGHNA and CDR2 is YNFKEQ. Written as DNA, the CDR3 is TGTGCCAGCAGCCCCCAGAAGAGGGCAGAGACCCAGTACTTC. Protein: CASSPQKRAETQYF.

The CDR3 DNA follows: TGTGCTAGTGGTTTGGACTCAGTTTTACGCCTTAGGAGCTCCTACGAGCAGTACTTC. This codes for CASGLDSVLRLRSSYEQYF. The chain joins TRBV12-5 to TRBJ2-7; D ambiguous. Trimming took 1 base from V and 0 from J, leaving 22 bases between them. This CDR3 contains 19 residues. The germline V gene has CDR1 LGHNT and CDR2 FRNRAP.

This sequence joins TRBV6-1 and TRBJ1-2; maybe TRBD1 (5 bases). The V end was cut by 6 bases, the J end by 5 bases, with 19 bases between. Germline CDR1 reads MNHNS; CDR2 reads SASEGT. This CDR3 has 15 amino acids. This CDR3 is CASSLKWTDKYGYTF. The CDR3 DNA reads as TGTGCCAGCAGCCTAAAATGGACGGACAAATATGGCTACACCTTC.

This clone appeared a few times. The chain recombines TRBV30 with TRBJ1-5; D possibly corresponds to TRBD1 (6 bases). V lost 2 bases to trimming and J lost 7 bases, with 12 bases between them. Germline values: CDR1 GTSNPN, CDR2 SVGIG (reference sequence). The CDR3 covers 13 residues. In DNA form, the CDR3 reads TGTGCCTGGAGTAATGGGGGCTTGCAGCCCCAGCATTTT. Protein: CAWSNGGLQPQHF.

The chain has TRBV19 and TRBJ2-3; 12 nucleotides line up with TRBD1. Germline assignment: CDR1 LNHDA and CDR2 SQIVND (reference sequence). The junction had 11 bases not matched to a gene; V was cut back by 6 bases and J by 7 bases. The CDR3 sequence is 16 residues long. CDR3 sequence (DNA): TGTGCCAGTAGCGCACCGGGACAGGGGGCGCAAAATACGCAGTATTTT. Protein sequence: CASSAPGQGAQNTQYF.

The chain recombines TRBV11-3 with TRBJ2-3, with a possible D match to TRBD2 (5 bases). Germline V lookup: CDR1 SGHNT, CDR2 YENEEA. CDR3 size: 12 residues. Trimming removed 0 bases at V and 8 bases at J, with 6 bases between. The CDR3 sequence: CASSLDRGTQYF. CDR3 bases: TGTGCCAGCAGCTTAGACCGGGGTACGCAGTATTTT. The full variable domain, completed using reference TRBV11-3 and TRBJ2-3, is EAGVVQSPRYKIIEKKQPVAFWCNPISGHNTLYWYLQNLGQGPELLIRYENEEAVDDSQLPKDRFSAERLKGVDSTLKIQPAELGDSAVYLCASSLDRGTQYFGPGTRLTVL.

V gene TRBV9 combines with J gene TRBJ2-2, with D perhaps matching TRBD1 (6 bases). The germline CDR1 and CDR2 sequences are SGDLS and YYNGEE. This CDR3 contains 16 residues. Deletions cut 2 bases from V and 0 bases from J, with 11 bases between. The CDR3 protein is CASSVLDSTNTGELFF. CDR3 in DNA: TGTGCCAGCAGCGTCCTGGACAGCACGAACACCGGGGAGCTGTTTTTT.

This rearrangement joins TRBV20-1 to TRBJ2-5; D may be TRBD1 (6 bases). Germline V CDR1 and CDR2: DFQATT, SNEGSKA (reference sequence). The CDR3 contains 11 residues. Trimming removed 7 bases from V and 7 bases from J, with 13 bases in between. In nucleotides, the CDR3 is TGCAGTGGGGGGCTTCGGGGGACCCAGTACTTC. It encodes CSGGLRGTQYF.

The CDR3 DNA sequence: TGTGCCAGCAGCTATGCTGCAACTGGCGCTGCTTTCTTT. It specifies CASSYAATGAAFF. The chain couples TRBV7-9 to TRBJ1-1, with D hard to call. CDR1 and CDR2 (germline): SEHNR, FQNEAQ (reference sequence). This CDR3 contains 13 residues. The V end was cut by 4 bases, the J end by 11 bases, with 17 bases between.

This clone was found a few times. The chain joins TRBV5-1 to TRBJ1-1; D ambiguous. The germline V gene encodes CDR1 SGHRS and CDR2 YFSETQ. The CDR3 consists of 13 residues. V was clipped by 4 bases and J by 0 bases, with 7 bases between them. Here the CDR3 reads CASSQDVNTEAFF. The CDR3 DNA reads as TGCGCCAGCAGCCAAGATGTGAACACTGAAGCTTTCTTT.

The gene calls are TRBV5-1 and TRBJ2-5; perhaps TRBD2 as D (7 bases). CDR1 and CDR2 from the germline V gene are SGHRS and YFSETQ. This CDR3 has 14 residues. The germline V and J ends were trimmed by 2 bases and 2 bases, with 10 bases remaining between them. CDR3 nucleotide sequence: TGCGCCAGCAGCTTACAGGGAGGGCAAGAGACCCAGTACTTC. As protein: CASSLQGGQETQYF. The full variable domain, completed using reference TRBV5-1 and TRBJ2-5, is KAGVTQTPRYLIKTRGQQVTLSCSPISGHRSVSWYQQTPGQGLQFLFEYFSETQRNKGNFPGRFSGRQFSNSRSEMNVSTLELGDSALYLCASSLQGGQETQYFGPGTRLLVL.

This clone occurred a few times. The chain links TRBV7-9 to TRBJ2-2; 10 nucleotides agree with TRBD2. The germline V gene has CDR1 SEHNR and CDR2 FQNEAQ (reference sequence). The length of the CDR3 is 17 residues. The J segment lost 4 bases and the V segment lost 5 bases, leaving 10 bases of the junction unmatched. This chain's CDR3 is CASSRSGLADLTGELFF. The CDR3 DNA sequence: TGTGCCAGCAGCCGTTCCGGACTAGCGGACCTCACCGGGGAGCTGTTTTTT.

The chain recombines TRBV5-1 with TRBJ2-5; 10 bases are shared with TRBD2. The CDR3 has 15 amino acids. The germline V gene encodes CDR1 SGHRS and CDR2 YFSETQ. V was clipped by 5 bases and J by 1 base; unmatched bases: 5. The CDR3 DNA sequence: TGCGCCAGCAGTCTCACTAGCGGGGCCCAAGAGACCCAGTACTTC. Its protein is CASSLTSGAQETQYF.